Listed below are T cell receptor beta chains from one sample, sequenced in a study of beta chain features in type 1 diabetes. Sequencing used immunoSEQ multiplex PCR; TCRdb keeps in-frame clones, though not all of them. Of about 320,000 clones detected, around 15% appear once; the ten largest clones hold 5.5% to 7.5%. The specimen was central memory CD4+ T cells from blood. The receptors stem from a man under 40 in good health. Each CDR3 is given with its conserved first and last residue. The order of the fields is V gene, J gene, CDR3 protein.

v_call: TRBV12-5
j_call: TRBJ1-2
cdr3_aa: CASGLAQGTSGYTF

v_call: TRBV7-2
j_call: TRBJ1-4
cdr3_aa: CASTKNGGAGREKLFF

v_call: TRBV5-1
j_call: TRBJ1-5
cdr3_aa: CASSPGQGNQPQHF

v_call: TRBV7-6
j_call: TRBJ2-1
cdr3_aa: CASSLDRVGEQFF

v_call: TRBV15
j_call: TRBJ2-2
cdr3_aa: CATSVSGGRAGELFF

v_call: TRBV14
j_call: TRBJ1-6
cdr3_aa: CASSLKISNSPLHF

v_call: TRBV7-3
j_call: TRBJ2-2
cdr3_aa: CASSLSGTGELFF

v_call: TRBV6-5
j_call: TRBJ1-2
cdr3_aa: CASSLGQAANYGYTF

v_call: TRBV5-6
j_call: TRBJ2-4
cdr3_aa: CASSLADSLVAKNIQYF

v_call: TRBV7-8
j_call: TRBJ2-1
cdr3_aa: CASSPYRVGNEQFF

v_call: TRBV11-2
j_call: TRBJ2-3
cdr3_aa: CASSLVRSRGRSADTQYF

v_call: TRBV27
j_call: TRBJ1-5
cdr3_aa: CASRPRQGGNQPQHF

v_call: TRBV2
j_call: TRBJ2-2
cdr3_aa: CAMSLGDWYTGELFF

v_call: TRBV18
j_call: TRBJ1-6
cdr3_aa: CASSPNPGQGGSPLHF

v_call: TRBV30
j_call: TRBJ2-1
cdr3_aa: CAWRGLVVEQFF

v_call: TRBV5-6
j_call: TRBJ1-5
cdr3_aa: CASSLLGFSNQPQHF

v_call: TRBV4-2
j_call: TRBJ2-1
cdr3_aa: CASISGLASYNEQFF

v_call: TRBV7-9
j_call: TRBJ2-2
cdr3_aa: CASSLGQRTGELFF

v_call: TRBV5-6
j_call: TRBJ2-3
cdr3_aa: CASSLTSGINTDTQYF

v_call: TRBV13
j_call: TRBJ2-2
cdr3_aa: CASSHSSGRDTGELFF

v_call: TRBV9
j_call: TRBJ2-3
cdr3_aa: CASSVVSGGADTQYF

v_call: TRBV7-2
j_call: TRBJ2-1
cdr3_aa: CASSPLGASYNEQFF

v_call: TRBV10-3
j_call: TRBJ1-2
cdr3_aa: CASLSQGGFYGYTF

v_call: TRBV2
j_call: TRBJ1-3
cdr3_aa: CASRPRDRFGNTIYF

v_call: TRBV15
j_call: TRBJ1-2
cdr3_aa: CATSKDRNYGYTF

v_call: TRBV21-1
j_call: TRBJ1-5
cdr3_aa: CASSKAGVGDQPQHF

v_call: TRBV5-6
j_call: TRBJ1-5
cdr3_aa: CASSSGLSNQPQHF

v_call: TRBV5-4
j_call: TRBJ2-2
cdr3_aa: CASSLPRLVGTGELFF

v_call: TRBV5-4
j_call: TRBJ1-6
cdr3_aa: CASSLESVRGYSPLHF

v_call: TRBV30
j_call: TRBJ2-1
cdr3_aa: CAWSALGLAGARFF

v_call: TRBV5-1
j_call: TRBJ2-1
cdr3_aa: CASSLYSGGALNEQFF

v_call: TRBV6-6
j_call: TRBJ2-4
cdr3_aa: CASRRNINIQYF

v_call: TRBV5-1
j_call: TRBJ2-5
cdr3_aa: CASSSGETQYF

v_call: TRBV4-3
j_call: TRBJ2-3
cdr3_aa: CASSQDGRDAQYF

v_call: TRBV6-5
j_call: TRBJ2-5
cdr3_aa: CASRGKAETQYF

v_call: TRBV2
j_call: TRBJ2-1
cdr3_aa: CASSEALQGTQEFF

v_call: TRBV5-4
j_call: TRBJ1-6
cdr3_aa: CASSTGGQGMYPLHF

v_call: TRBV30
j_call: TRBJ2-6
cdr3_aa: CAWRTAGANVLTF

v_call: TRBV9
j_call: TRBJ1-1
cdr3_aa: CASSVAAGTQNTEAFF

v_call: TRBV5-1
j_call: TRBJ1-2
cdr3_aa: CASRPTGESEGYTF

v_call: TRBV18
j_call: TRBJ2-5
cdr3_aa: CASSLDFQETQYF

v_call: TRBV5-4
j_call: TRBJ2-5
cdr3_aa: CASSLVGRVETQYF

v_call: TRBV9
j_call: TRBJ2-5
cdr3_aa: CASSQVWAQGETQYF

v_call: TRBV7-2
j_call: TRBJ2-1
cdr3_aa: CASSLEASGPYNEQFF

v_call: TRBV5-4
j_call: TRBJ2-2
cdr3_aa: CASSQEGRATGELFF

v_call: TRBV7-2
j_call: TRBJ2-7
cdr3_aa: CASSPPLRTATYEQYF

v_call: TRBV5-1
j_call: TRBJ1-1
cdr3_aa: CASSLGTGGLGNTEAFF

v_call: TRBV5-6
j_call: TRBJ2-1
cdr3_aa: CASSSAGAPGNEQFF

v_call: TRBV19
j_call: TRBJ2-5
cdr3_aa: CASRRGEGYQETQYF

v_call: TRBV27
j_call: TRBJ2-3
cdr3_aa: CASSTSILAGVDTQYF